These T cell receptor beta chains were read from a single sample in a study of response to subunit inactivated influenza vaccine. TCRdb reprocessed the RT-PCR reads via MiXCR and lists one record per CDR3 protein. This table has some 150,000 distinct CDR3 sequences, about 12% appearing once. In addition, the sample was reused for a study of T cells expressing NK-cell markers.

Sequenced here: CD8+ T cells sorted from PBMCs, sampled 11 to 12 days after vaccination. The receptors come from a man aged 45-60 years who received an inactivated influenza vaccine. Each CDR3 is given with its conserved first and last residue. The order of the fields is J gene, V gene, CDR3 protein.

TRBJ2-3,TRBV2,CASSLGWEGDTQYF
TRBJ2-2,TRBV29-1,CSVTKPGGELFF
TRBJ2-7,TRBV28,CASVDLTYEQYF
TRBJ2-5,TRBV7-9,CASSFFLGETQYF
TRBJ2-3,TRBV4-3,CASSQDGLAGPTDTQYF
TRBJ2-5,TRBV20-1,CSARDGSSGSGETQYF
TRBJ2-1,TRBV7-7,CASSSGQGSANEQFF
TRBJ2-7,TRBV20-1,CSARDPGRGSYEQYF
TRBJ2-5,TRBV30,CAWSIGLAGARETQYF
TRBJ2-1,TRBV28,CASSSQPYNEQFF
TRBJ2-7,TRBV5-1,CASSPWAGTEKREQYF
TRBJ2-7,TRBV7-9,CASSPSWRLAGIEQYF
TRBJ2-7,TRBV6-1,CASSIPGTGFFYEQYF
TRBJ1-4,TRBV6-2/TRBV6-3,CASSYERSGTDPGKLFF
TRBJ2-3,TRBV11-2,CASSLQLRTDTQYF
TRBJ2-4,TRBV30,CAWSAQQGAHWNIQYF
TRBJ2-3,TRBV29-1,CSVELAGRADTQYF
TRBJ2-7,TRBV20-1,CSAKRTSGRNHEQYF
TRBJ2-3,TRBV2,CASSEGGVTDTQYF
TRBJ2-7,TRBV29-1,CSVEISGNIYEQYF